This passage covers 14 T cell receptor beta chains from one sample sequenced in a study of CD8 T cells in Susac syndrome. The RNA input was about 0.5 to 1 ug, and it was reverse transcribed with random hexamers. TCRdb reprocessed the immunoSEQ multiplex PCR reads with MiXCR, giving one entry per CDR3 protein. The data hold approximately 190,000 distinct CDR3 sequences, with around 93% observed a single time. The material sequenced was CD8+ T cells from PBMCs. Receptors were obtained from a human donor with Susac syndrome.

CDR3 sequence reads: CSAGTGGALNTEAFF. The CDR3 DNA reads TGCAGTGCCGGGACAGGGGGCGCTTTGAACACTGAAGCTTTCTTT. The chain uses TRBV20-1 and TRBJ1-1, with 12 bases matching TRBD1. Trimming at V came to 6 bases and at J to 0 bases, leaving 5 bases not matched to a gene. The germline CDR1 and CDR2 sequences are DFQATT and SNEGSKA (reference sequence). The CDR3 totals 15 residues.

The chain couples TRBV29-1 to TRBJ2-7; tentative D call: TRBD1 (5 bases). There are 12 residues in the CDR3. V was pared by 3 bases and J by 2 bases, with 8 bases between. Looked up from germline, CDR1 is SQVTM and CDR2 is ANQGSEA. DNA for the CDR3: TGCAGCGTTGACACAGGAACCTACGAGCAGTACTTC. It codes for CSVDTGTYEQYF.

This chain links TRBV20-1 with TRBJ2-3; 16 nucleotides match TRBD2. Germline CDR1 is DFQATT and CDR2 is SNEGSKA (reference sequence). CDR3 length: 19 amino acids. Trimming cost V 0 bases and J 4 bases; bases outside gene matches: 10. CDR3 residues: CSARDLQGLAGGPPDTQYF. CDR3 sequence (DNA): TGCAGTGCTAGAGATCTCCAGGGACTAGCGGGGGGGCCTCCAGATACGCAGTATTTT.

This clonotype was detected once. The chain joins TRBV7-6 to TRBJ2-3; TRBD1 is a possible D gene (5 bases). CDR1 and CDR2 from the germline V gene are SGHVS and FNYEAQ. V lost 4 bases and J lost 0, with 11 bases in between. The CDR3 runs 15 residues. CDR3: CASSSGHSSTDTQYF. DNA for the CDR3: TGTGCCAGCAGCTCAGGACACTCTAGCACAGATACGCAGTATTTT.

V and J are TRBV29-1 and TRBJ1-1, with a tentative D call TRBD1 (6 bases). The CDR3 runs 14 residues. Trimming took 0 bases from V and 6 from J, leaving 14 bases between them. CDR1 is SQVTM, CDR2 ANQGSEA, per germline. CDR3 residues: CSVEDRGASAEAFF. The CDR3 nucleotides are TGCAGCGTTGAAGATCGGGGGGCATCGGCTGAAGCTTTCTTT.

The CDR3 is CATSDHTDTQYF. The CDR3 region has the DNA TGTGCCACCAGTGACCACACAGATACGCAGTATTTT. The chain links TRBV24-1 to TRBJ2-3; no firm D call. The CDR3 sequence is 12 residues long. V was cut by 4 bases and J by 2 bases, with 3 bases left in between. Germline values: CDR1 KGHDR, CDR2 SFDVKD.

The chain carries TRBV20-1 and TRBJ2-5; D not resolved. The CDR3 has 13 residues. Germline V CDR1 and CDR2: DFQATT, SNEGSKA (reference sequence). Trimming cost V 6 bases and J 0 bases, with 11 bases left between them. Here the CDR3 DNA reads TGCAGTGCCGCCCCAAGGTACCAAGAGACCCAGTACTTC. Its translation is CSAAPRYQETQYF.

V usage is TRBV4-2 and J usage is TRBJ2-5, with D maybe TRBD2 (6 bases). The CDR3 covers 15 residues. Germline V lookup: CDR1 LGHNA, CDR2 YNFKEQ. Trimming took 1 base from V and 5 from J, leaving 14 bases between them. CDR3 DNA sequence: TGTGCCAGCAGCCAAGTTCACGGGGCGGGGGAGACCCAGTACTTC. Translating gives CASSQVHGAGETQYF.

The chain joins TRBV2 to TRBJ2-1; maybe TRBD1 (5 bases). V was pared by 4 bases and J by 8 bases, with 12 bases between. From germline, CDR1 is SNHLY and CDR2 FYNNEI. The CDR3 contains 13 residues. CDR3 DNA: TGTGCCAGCAGTGCTCTCCAGGGCTATGAGCAGTTCTTC. This codes for CASSALQGYEQFF.

This chain links TRBV3-1 with TRBJ2-1; no clear D. The V gene lost 3 bases and the J gene lost 4 bases, with 22 bases spanning the gap. CDR1 and CDR2 from the germline V gene are LGHDT and YNNKEL (reference sequence). The CDR3 contains 18 residues. CDR3 residues: CASSHGESLRSYYNEQFF. The DNA for the CDR3 is TGTGCCAGCAGCCATGGTGAAAGTCTGCGGTCCTATTACAATGAGCAGTTCTTC.

The chain recombines TRBV4-2 with TRBJ1-2, with 10 nucleotides matching TRBD1. From germline, CDR1 is LGHNA and CDR2 YNFKEQ. The junction had 14 bases not matched to a gene; V was cut back by 5 bases and J by 8 bases. This CDR3 region has 16 residues. This chain's CDR3 is CASSLVSGTGASGYTF. The CDR3 nucleotides are TGTGCCAGCAGCTTGGTCTCCGGGACAGGGGCTTCAGGCTACACCTTC.

This sequence joins TRBV30 and TRBJ1-1; D might be TRBD1 (5 bases). Deletions cut 0 bases from V and 11 bases from J, with 13 bases between. The CDR3 length is 12 residues. Per the germline V gene, CDR1 is GTSNPN and CDR2 is SVGIG (reference sequence). This CDR3 reads CAWSVTGEGAFF. Here the CDR3 DNA reads TGTGCCTGGAGTGTCACGGGGGAAGGTGCTTTCTTT. Together with reference TRBV30 and TRBJ1-1, the CDR3 gives the full variable domain: SQTIHQWPATLVQPVGSPLSLECTVEGTSNPNLYWYRQAAGRGLQLLFYSVGIGQISSEVPQNLSASRPQDRQFILSSKKLLLSDSGFYLCAWSVTGEGAFFGQGTRLTVV.

The chain recombines TRBV18 with TRBJ2-5, with D perhaps TRBD1 (5 bases). The CDR3 has 14 residues. The ends were cut back, 2 bases at V and 3 bases at J, with 10 bases in the middle. The V gene's germline CDR1 is KGHSH and CDR2 LQKENI. The CDR3 bases are TGTGCCAGCTCACCAGGGGCCGAGAAAGAGACCCAGTACTTC. It is translated as CASSPGAEKETQYF.

The V call is TRBV27, the J call TRBJ2-7; D is uncertain. This CDR3 region has 13 residues. Trimming removed 5 bases from V and 6 bases from J, with 14 bases in between. The germline CDR1 and CDR2 sequences are MNHEY and SMNVEV (reference sequence). The CDR3 DNA follows: TGTGCCAGCAGTCACGGACGCCCCTTCGAGCAGTACTTC. This sequence encodes CASSHGRPFEQYF.